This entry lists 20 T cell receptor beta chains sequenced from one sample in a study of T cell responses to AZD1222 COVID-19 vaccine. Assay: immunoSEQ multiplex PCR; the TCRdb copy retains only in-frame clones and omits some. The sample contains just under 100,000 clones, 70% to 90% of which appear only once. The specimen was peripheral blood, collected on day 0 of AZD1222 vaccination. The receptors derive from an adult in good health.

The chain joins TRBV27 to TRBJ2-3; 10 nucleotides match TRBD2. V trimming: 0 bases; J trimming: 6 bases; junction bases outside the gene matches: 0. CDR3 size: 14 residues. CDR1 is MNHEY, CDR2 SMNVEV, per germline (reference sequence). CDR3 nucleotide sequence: TGTGCCAGCAGTTTATCTAGCGGGGGGGATACGCAGTATTTT. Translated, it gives CASSLSSGGDTQYF.

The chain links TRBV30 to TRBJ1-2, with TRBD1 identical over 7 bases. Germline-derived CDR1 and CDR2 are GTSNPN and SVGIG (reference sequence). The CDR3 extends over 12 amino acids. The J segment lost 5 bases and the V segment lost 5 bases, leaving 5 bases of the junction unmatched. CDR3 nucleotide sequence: TGTGCCTGGGAGGGACAGCCTTATGGCTACACCTTC. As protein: CAWEGQPYGYTF.

CDR3 region: CASSSEDQRNQPQHF. The CDR3 bases are TGTGCCAGCAGCAGCGAGGACCAACGCAATCAGCCCCAGCATTTT. This rearrangement joins TRBV21-1 to TRBJ1-5. TRBV21-1 corresponds to a pseudogene. The CDR3 length is 15 residues.

The CDR3 here is CASRQGAYGYTF. The CDR3 coding sequence is TGCGCCAGCAGGCAGGGGGCCTATGGCTACACCTTC. The chain carries TRBV10-2 and TRBJ1-2, with 8 bases fitting TRBD1. V gave up 6 bases and J gave up 4 bases; unmatched junction bases: 1. The CDR3 runs 12 residues. Germline values: CDR1 WSHSY, CDR2 SAAADI.

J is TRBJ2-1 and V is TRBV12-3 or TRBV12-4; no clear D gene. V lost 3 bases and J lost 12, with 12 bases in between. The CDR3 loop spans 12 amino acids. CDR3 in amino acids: CASSFSLPPQFF. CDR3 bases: TGTGCCAGCAGTTTCTCGCTTCCCCCGCAGTTCTTC.

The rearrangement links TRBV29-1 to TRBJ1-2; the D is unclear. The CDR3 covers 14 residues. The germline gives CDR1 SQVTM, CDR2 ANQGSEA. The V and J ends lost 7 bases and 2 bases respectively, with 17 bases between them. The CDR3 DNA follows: TGCAGCGCAGGCCCCGTTGAGACCAACTATGGCTACACCTTC. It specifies CSAGPVETNYGYTF.

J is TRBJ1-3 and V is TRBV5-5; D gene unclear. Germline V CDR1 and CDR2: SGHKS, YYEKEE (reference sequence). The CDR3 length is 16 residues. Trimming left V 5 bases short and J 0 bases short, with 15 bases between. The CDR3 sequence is CASRVSGASSGNTIYF. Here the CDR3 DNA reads TGTGCCAGCAGGGTCTCGGGAGCTTCCTCTGGAAACACCATATATTTT.

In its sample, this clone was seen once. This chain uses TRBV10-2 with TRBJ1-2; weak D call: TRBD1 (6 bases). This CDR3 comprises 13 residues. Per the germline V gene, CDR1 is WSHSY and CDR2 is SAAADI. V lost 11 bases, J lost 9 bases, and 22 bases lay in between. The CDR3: CAAGDTPQESYTF. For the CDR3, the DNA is TGCGCCGCCGGGGACACCCCCCAAGAAAGCTACACCTTC.

This CDR3 reads CASSRDRGRMGEKLFF. The CDR3 nucleotides read TGTGCCAGCAGCCGGGACAGGGGGCGGATGGGTGAAAAACTGTTTTTT. This rearrangement joins TRBV27 to TRBJ1-4, with 12 bases that match TRBD1. CDR3 size: 16 residues. CDR1 and CDR2 from the germline V gene are MNHEY and SMNVEV (reference sequence). V gave up 6 bases and J gave up 7 bases; unmatched junction bases: 9.

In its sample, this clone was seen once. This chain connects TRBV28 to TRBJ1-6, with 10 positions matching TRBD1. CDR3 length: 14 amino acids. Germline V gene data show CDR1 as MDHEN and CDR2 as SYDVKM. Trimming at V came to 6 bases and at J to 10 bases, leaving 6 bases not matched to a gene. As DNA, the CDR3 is TGTGCCAGCAGCCTGACAGGGGGCCGCTCACCCCTCCACTTT. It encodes CASSLTGGRSPLHF.

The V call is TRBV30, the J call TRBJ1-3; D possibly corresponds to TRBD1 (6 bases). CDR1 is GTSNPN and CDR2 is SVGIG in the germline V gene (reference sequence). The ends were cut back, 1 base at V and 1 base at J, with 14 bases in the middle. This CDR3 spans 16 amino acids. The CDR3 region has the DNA TGTGCCTGGAGTGACCGAAGCAGGGGATCTGGAAACACCATATATTTT. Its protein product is CAWSDRSRGSGNTIYF.

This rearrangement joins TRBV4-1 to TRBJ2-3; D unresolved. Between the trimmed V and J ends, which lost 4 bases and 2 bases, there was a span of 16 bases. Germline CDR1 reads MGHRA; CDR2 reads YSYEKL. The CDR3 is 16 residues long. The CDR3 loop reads CASSPGLYLYTDTQYF. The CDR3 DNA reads TGCGCCAGCAGCCCCGGTCTCTACCTCTACACAGATACGCAGTATTTT.

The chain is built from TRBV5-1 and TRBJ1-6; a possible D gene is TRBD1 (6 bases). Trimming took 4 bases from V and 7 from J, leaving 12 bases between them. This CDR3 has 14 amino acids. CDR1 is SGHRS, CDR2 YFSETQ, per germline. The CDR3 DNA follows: TGCGCCAGCAGCCCGGGACACCTAAATTCACCCCTCCACTTT. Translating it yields CASSPGHLNSPLHF.

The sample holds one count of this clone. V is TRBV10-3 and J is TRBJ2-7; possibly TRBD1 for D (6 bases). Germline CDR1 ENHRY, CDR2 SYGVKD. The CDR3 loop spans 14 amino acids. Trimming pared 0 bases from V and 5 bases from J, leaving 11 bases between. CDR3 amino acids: CAISESQGSDEQYF. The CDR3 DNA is TGTGCCATCAGTGAGTCGCAGGGGTCGGACGAGCAGTACTTC.

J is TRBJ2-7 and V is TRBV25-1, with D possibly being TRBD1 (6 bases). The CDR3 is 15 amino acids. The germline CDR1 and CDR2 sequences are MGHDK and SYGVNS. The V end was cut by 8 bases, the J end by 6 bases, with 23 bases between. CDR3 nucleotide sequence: TGTGCCAGCCGTCCCCGAGGGACAAGGTCCCGCGAGCAGTACTTC. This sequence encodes CASRPRGTRSREQYF.

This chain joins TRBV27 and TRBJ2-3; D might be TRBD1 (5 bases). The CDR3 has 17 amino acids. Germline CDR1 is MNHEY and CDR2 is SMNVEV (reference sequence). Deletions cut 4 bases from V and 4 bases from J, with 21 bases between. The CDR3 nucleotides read TGTGCCAGCAGTTCCATGTCTAGGGGCAGGGCGGCAGATACGCAGTATTTT. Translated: CASSSMSRGRAADTQYF.

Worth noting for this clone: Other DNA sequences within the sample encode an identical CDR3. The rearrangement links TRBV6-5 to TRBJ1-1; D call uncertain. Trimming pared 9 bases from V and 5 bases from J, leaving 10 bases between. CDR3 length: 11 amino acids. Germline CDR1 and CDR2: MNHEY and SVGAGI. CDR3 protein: CASTRGTEAFF. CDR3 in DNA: TGTGCCAGTACGCGAGGGACTGAAGCTTTCTTT.

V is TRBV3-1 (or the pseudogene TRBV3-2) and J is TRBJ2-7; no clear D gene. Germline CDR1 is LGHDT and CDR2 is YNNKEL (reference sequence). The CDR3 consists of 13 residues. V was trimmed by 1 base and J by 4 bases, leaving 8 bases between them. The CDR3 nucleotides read TGTGCCAGCAGCCAAGTTTACGGGTACGAGCAGTACTTC. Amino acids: CASSQVYGYEQYF.

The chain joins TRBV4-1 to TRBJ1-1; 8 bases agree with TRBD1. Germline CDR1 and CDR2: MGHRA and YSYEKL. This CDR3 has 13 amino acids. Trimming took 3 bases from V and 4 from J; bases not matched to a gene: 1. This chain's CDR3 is CASSQTGVTEAFF. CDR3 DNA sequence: TGCGCCAGCAGCCAGACAGGGGTCACTGAAGCTTTCTTT.

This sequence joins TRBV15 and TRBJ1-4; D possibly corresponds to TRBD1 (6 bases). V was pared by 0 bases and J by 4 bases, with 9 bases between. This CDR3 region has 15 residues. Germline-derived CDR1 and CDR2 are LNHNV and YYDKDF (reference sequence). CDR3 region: CATSREGAGNEKLFF. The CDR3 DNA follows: TGTGCCACCAGCAGAGAGGGGGCGGGTAATGAAAAACTGTTTTTT.